This record looks at one TCR beta chain sequence and its context. This sample stems from a study of T cell changes during pregnancy in multiple sclerosis. Profiled with immunoSEQ multiplex PCR; TCRdb holds only in-frame clones, not every one. The sample lists around 20,000 clones; around four fifths were seen once. The germline CDR1 and CDR2 sequences are SGDLS and YYNGEE. Trimming removed 0 bases from V and 0 bases from J, with 9 bases in between. The CDR3 contains 15 residues. J is TRBJ1-1 and V is TRBV9; D possibly corresponds to TRBD1 (5 bases). The sequenced sample was CD8+ T cells from peripheral blood mononuclear cells, obtained in the first trimester of pregnancy. This receptor was obtained from a female donor in good health, enrolled as a control in a pregnancy study. This CDR3 is CASSVEEGLNTEAFF. CDR3 DNA: TGTGCCAGCAGCGTAGAGGAGGGGTTGAACACTGAAGCTTTCTTT.